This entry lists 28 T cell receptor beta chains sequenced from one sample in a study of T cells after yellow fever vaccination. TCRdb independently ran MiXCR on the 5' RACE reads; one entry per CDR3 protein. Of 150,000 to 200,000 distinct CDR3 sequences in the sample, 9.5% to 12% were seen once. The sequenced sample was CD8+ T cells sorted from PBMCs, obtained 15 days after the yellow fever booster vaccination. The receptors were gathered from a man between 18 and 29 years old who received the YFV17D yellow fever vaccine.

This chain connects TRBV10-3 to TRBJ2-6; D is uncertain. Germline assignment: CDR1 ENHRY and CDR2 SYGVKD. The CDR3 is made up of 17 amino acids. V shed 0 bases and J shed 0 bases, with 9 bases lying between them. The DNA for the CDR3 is TGTGCCATCAGTGAGTCTGGCGGAAGCTCTGGGGCCAACGTCCTGACTTTC. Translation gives CAISESGGSSGANVLTF.

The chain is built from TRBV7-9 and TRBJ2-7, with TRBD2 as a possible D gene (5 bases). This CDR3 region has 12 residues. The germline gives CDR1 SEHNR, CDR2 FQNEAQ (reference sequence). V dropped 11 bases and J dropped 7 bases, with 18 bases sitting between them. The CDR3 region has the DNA TGTGCCGGGGTCACGGGGTCGCGAGAGCAGTACTTC. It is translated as CAGVTGSREQYF. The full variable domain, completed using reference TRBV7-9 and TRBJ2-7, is DTGVSQNPRHKITKRGQNVTFRCDPISEHNRLYWYRQTLGQGPEFLTYFQNEAQLEKSRLLSDRFSAERPKGSFSTLEIQRTEQGDSAMYLCAGVTGSREQYFGPGTRLTVT.

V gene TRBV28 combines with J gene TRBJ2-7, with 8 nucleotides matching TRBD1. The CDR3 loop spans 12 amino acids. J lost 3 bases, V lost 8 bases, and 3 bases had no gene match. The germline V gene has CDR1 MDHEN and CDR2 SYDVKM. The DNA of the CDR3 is TGTGCCAGCCGCGACAGGGGCTACGAGCAGTACGTC. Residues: CASRDRGYEQYV.

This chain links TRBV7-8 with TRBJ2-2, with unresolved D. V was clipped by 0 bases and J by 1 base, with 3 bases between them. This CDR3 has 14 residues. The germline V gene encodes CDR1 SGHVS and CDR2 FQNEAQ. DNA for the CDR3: TGTGCCAGCAGCTTAGCCCTGAACACCGGGGAGCTGTTTTTT. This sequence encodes CASSLALNTGELFF.

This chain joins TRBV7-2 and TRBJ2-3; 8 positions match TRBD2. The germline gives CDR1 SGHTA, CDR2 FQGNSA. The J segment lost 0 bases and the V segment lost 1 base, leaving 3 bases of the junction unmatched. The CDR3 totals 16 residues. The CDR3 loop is CASSLDGGRSTDTQYF. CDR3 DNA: TGTGCCAGCAGCTTAGATGGCGGGAGGAGCACAGATACGCAGTATTTT.

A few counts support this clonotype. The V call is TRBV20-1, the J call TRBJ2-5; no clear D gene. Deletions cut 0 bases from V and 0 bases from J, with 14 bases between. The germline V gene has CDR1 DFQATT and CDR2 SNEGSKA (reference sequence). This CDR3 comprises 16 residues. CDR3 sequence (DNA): TGCAGTGCTAGAGATTTTAGGGAACCGTACCAAGAGACCCAGTACTTC. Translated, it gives CSARDFREPYQETQYF.

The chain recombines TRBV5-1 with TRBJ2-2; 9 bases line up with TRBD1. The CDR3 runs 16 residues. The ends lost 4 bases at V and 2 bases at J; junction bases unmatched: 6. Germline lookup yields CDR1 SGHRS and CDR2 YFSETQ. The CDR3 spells CASSTWDRVNTGELFF. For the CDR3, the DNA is TGCGCCAGCAGCACATGGGACAGGGTAAACACCGGGGAGCTGTTTTTT.

CDR3 region: CASRWGEGLSNQPQHF. As DNA, the CDR3 is TGTGCCAGCAGGTGGGGGGAGGGTTTGAGCAATCAGCCCCAGCATTTT. The chain combines TRBV28 with TRBJ1-5, with D possibly matching TRBD1 (5 bases). V lost 6 bases, J lost 1 base, and 16 bases lay in between. Germline V gene sequence: CDR1 MDHEN, CDR2 SYDVKM. CDR3 size: 16 residues.

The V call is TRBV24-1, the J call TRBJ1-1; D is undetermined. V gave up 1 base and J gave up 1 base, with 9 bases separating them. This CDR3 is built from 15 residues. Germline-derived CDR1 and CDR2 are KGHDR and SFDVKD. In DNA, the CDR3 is TGTGCCACCAGTGATTTAGACGGGAAGAACACTGAAGCTTTCTTT. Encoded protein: CATSDLDGKNTEAFF.

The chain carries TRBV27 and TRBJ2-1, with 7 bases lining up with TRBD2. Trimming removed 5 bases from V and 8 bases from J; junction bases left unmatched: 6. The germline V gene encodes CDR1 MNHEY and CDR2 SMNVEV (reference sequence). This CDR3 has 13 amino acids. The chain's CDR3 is CASSGRVEYEQFF. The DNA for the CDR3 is TGTGCCAGCAGTGGGAGGGTGGAGTATGAGCAGTTCTTC.

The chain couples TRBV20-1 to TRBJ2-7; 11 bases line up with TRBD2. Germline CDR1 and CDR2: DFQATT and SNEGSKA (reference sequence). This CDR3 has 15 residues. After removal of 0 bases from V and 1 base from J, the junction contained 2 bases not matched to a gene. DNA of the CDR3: TGCAGTGCTAGAGATGCTAGCGGGGGGTCCTACGAGCAGTACTTC. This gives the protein CSARDASGGSYEQYF.

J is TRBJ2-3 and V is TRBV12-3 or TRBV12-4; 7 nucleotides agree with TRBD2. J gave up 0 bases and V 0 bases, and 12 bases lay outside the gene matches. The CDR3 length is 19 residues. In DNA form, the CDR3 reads TGTGCCAGCAGTTTAGCAAGGGCTAGCGGTAACCCTAGCACAGATACGCAGTATTTT. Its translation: CASSLARASGNPSTDTQYF.

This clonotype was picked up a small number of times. For the CDR3, the DNA is TGTGCCAGCAGTATTAACCATTACGAGCAGTACGTC. It codes for CASSINHYEQYV. V and J are TRBV6-2 or TRBV6-3 and TRBJ2-7; no clear D gene. Between the trimmed V and J ends, which lost 5 bases and 4 bases, there was a span of 9 bases. The germline CDR1 and CDR2 sequences are MNHEY and SVGEGT. This CDR3 contains 12 residues.

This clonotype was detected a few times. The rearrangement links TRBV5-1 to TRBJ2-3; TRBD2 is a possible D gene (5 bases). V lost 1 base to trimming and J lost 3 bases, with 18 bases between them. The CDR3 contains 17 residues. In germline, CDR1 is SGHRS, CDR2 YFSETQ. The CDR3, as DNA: TGCGCCAGCAGCTTGCGGTCAGGTAGCGCATTAACAGATACGCAGTATTTT. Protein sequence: CASSLRSGSALTDTQYF.

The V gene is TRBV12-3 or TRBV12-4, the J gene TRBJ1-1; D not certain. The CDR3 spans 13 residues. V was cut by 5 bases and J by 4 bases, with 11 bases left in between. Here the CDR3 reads CASSQGPLTEAFF. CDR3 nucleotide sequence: TGTGCCAGCAGTCAAGGGCCGCTCACTGAAGCTTTCTTT.

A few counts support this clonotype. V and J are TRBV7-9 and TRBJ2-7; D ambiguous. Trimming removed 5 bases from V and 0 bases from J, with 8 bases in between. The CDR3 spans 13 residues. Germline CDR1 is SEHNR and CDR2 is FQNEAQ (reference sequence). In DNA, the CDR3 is TGTGCCAGCAGCGTCGAGAGCTCCTACGAGCAGTACTTC. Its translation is CASSVESSYEQYF. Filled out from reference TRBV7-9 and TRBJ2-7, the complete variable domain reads DTGVSQNPRHKITKRGQNVTFRCDPISEHNRLYWYRQTLGQGPEFLTYFQNEAQLEKSRLLSDRFSAERPKGSFSTLEIQRTEQGDSAMYLCASSVESSYEQYFGPGTRLTVT.

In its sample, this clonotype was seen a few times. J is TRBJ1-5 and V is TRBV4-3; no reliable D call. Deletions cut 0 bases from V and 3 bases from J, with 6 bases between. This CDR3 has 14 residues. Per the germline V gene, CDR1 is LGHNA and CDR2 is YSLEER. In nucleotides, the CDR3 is TGCGCCAGCAGCCAAGATGGGGTCAATCAGCCCCAGCATTTT. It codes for CASSQDGVNQPQHF.

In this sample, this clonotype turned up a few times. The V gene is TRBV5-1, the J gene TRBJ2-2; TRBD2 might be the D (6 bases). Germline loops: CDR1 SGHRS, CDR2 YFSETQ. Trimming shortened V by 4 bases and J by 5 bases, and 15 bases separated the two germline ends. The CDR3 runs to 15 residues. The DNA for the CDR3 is TGCGCCAGCAGCCTCCAGGCGGGGAGTACCGGGGAGCTGTTTTTT. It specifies CASSLQAGSTGELFF.

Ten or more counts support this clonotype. CDR3 residues: CASSLQGDSYEQYF. CDR3 bases: TGTGCCAGCAGTTTACAGGGGGACTCCTACGAGCAGTACTTC. V is TRBV6-5 and J is TRBJ2-7; 8 positions agree with TRBD1. The V gene end was trimmed by 4 bases and the J gene end by 0 bases; junction bases not matched to a gene: 2. CDR3 size: 14 residues. Germline CDR1 is MNHEY and CDR2 is SVGAGI.

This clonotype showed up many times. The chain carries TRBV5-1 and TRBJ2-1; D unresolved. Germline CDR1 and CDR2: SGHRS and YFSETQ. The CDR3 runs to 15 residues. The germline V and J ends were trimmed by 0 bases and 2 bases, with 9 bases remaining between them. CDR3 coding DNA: TGCGCCAGCAGCTTGGGGAGCCGGACCTACAATGAGCAGTTCTTC. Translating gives CASSLGSRTYNEQFF.

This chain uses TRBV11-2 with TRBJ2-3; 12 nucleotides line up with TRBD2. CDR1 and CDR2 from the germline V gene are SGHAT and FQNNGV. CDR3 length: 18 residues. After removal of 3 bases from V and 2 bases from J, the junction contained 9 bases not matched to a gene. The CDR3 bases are TGTGCCAGCAGCTTCCCGGGACTAGCGGGCAGCCCCACAGATACGCAGTATTTT. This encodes CASSFPGLAGSPTDTQYF.

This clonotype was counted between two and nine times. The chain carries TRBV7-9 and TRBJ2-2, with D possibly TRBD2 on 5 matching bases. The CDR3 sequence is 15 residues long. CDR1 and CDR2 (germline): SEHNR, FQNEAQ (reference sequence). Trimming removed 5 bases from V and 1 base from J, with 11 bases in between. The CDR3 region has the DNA TGTGCCAGCAGCCGAGCCCGGGGGAACACCGGGGAGCTGTTTTTT. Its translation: CASSRARGNTGELFF.

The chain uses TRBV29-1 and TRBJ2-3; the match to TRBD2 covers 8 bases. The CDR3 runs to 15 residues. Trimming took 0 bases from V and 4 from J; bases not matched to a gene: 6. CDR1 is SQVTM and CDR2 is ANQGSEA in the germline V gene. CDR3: CSVEDRAGGADTQYF. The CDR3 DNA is TGCAGCGTTGAAGATCGGGCGGGGGGAGCAGATACGCAGTATTTT.

Written as DNA, the CDR3 is TGTGCCAGCTGCATTCGGGGTCGCGGCAGGGGGCGGGAGACCCAGTACTTC. This sequence encodes CASCIRGRGRGRETQYF. The chain joins TRBV11-2 to TRBJ2-5; the match to TRBD1 covers 8 bases. The CDR3 runs to 17 residues. The ends lost 8 bases at V and 5 bases at J; junction bases unmatched: 19. The germline CDR1 and CDR2 sequences are SGHAT and FQNNGV.

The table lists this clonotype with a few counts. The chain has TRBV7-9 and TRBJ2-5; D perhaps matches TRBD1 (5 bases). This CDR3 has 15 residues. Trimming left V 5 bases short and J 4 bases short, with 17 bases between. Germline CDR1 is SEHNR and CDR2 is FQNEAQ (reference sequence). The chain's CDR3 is CASSSRDRYLETQYF. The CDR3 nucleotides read TGTGCCAGCAGCAGTCGCGACAGATACTTAGAGACCCAGTACTTC.

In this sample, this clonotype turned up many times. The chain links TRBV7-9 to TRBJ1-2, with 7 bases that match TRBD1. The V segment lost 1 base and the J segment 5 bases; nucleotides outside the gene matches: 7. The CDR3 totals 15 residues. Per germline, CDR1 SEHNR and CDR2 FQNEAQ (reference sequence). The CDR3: CASSLVARGNYGYTF. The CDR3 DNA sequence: TGTGCCAGCAGCTTAGTAGCCAGGGGGAATTATGGCTACACCTTC. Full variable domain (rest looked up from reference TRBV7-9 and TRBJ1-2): DTGVSQNPRHKITKRGQNVTFRCDPISEHNRLYWYRQTLGQGPEFLTYFQNEAQLEKSRLLSDRFSAERPKGSFSTLEIQRTEQGDSAMYLCASSLVARGNYGYTFGSGTRLTVV.

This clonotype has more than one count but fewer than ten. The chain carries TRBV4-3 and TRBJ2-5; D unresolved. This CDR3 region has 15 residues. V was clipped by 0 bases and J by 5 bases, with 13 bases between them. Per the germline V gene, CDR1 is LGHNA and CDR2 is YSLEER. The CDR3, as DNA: TGCGCCAGCAGCCAAGATCAGGAAGTATCGGAGACCCAGTACTTC. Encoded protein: CASSQDQEVSETQYF.

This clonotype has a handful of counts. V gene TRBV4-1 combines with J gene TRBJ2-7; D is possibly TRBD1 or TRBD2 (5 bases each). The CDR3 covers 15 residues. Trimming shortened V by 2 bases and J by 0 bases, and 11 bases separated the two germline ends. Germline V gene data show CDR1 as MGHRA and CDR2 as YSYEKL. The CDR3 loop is CASSQREGHSYEQYF. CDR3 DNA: TGCGCCAGCAGCCAACGGGAAGGACACTCCTACGAGCAGTACTTC.